The T cell receptor (beta chain) described here comes from a study of blood T cell repertoires in COVID-19. Study information: Both acute and convalescent COVID-19 samples were obtained from the United States, Italy and Spain. PBMCs, B-cell-depleted T cells, or T cells provided the cDNA or gDNA that made up the material.

Per the original methods: For nucleated cells, counts were estimated from reference gene primer amplification. Method: immunoSEQ multiplex PCR; TCRdb's copy keeps in-frame clones and lacks some. The V and J calls and clone size were taken over from that table, and D and trimming were inferred from the DNA. The sample lists 250,000 or so clones; 90% were seen once. This clone was detected only once. Trimming took 2 bases from V and 6 from J, leaving 18 bases between them. The germline V gene has CDR1 MRHNA and CDR2 SNTAGT. The CDR3 spans 16 residues. Seattle cases were enrolled at active infection and followed longitudinally.

Sequencing used peripheral blood. The TCR sequence derives from an older woman with COVID-19, enrolled during active disease. This rearrangement joins TRBV6-4 to TRBJ2-3, with a tentative D call TRBD2 (5 bases). The CDR3, as DNA: TGTGCCAGCAGTGACAAGACACTAGAAGGGTCGGATACGCAGTATTTT. Its translation: CASSDKTLEGSDTQYF.